This T cell receptor (beta chain) was profiled in a study of blood T cell repertoires in COVID-19. Study at large: Whether acute or convalescent, the COVID-19 samples came from the United States, Italy and Spain. PBMCs, B-cell-depleted T cells, or T cells provided the cDNA or gDNA that made up the material.

The CDR3 is made up of 11 amino acids. Between the trimmed V and J ends, which lost 7 bases and 11 bases, there was a span of 13 bases. In the original workflow: Using reference gene primer amplification, nucleated cell counts were estimated. Libraries were prepared by immunoSEQ multiplex PCR; TCRdb keeps only in-frame clonotypes and omits some of them. D and trimming come from the DNA, and the V and J calls and clone size come from that table. The table has around 480,000 clones, approximately 90% seen once. The sample consisted of PBMCs or T cells enriched from blood (not recorded which). This receptor was identified in a woman aged 18-35 years who had recovered from COVID-19. This chain connects TRBV12-3 or TRBV12-4 to TRBJ2-3; D possibly corresponds to TRBD1 (5 bases). The CDR3 DNA sequence: TGTGCCAGCACCCTAGGGGTTGGGCAGTATTTT. It codes for CASTLGVGQYF.